This TCR beta chain was identified in a study of T cell repertoires in cytomegalovirus infection. General observations from the study: The ex vivo response was dominated by HLA-C-restricted CMV-specific TCR beta clonotypes.

This clonotype was recorded a few times. Its antigen is still unknown. In germline, CDR1 is SNHLY, CDR2 FYNNEI. Germline trimming cut 3 bases from V and 2 bases from J; bases unmatched to any gene: 7. This CDR3 region has 15 residues. TCRdb redid the calling of the reads with MiXCR, one entry per CDR3 protein. Counted here are some 940,000 distinct CDR3 sequences, around 32% occurring once; the ten biggest clones make up 13%. The sequence derives from a human donor in good health (CMV status not recorded). Some clones in this sample may be carry-over from other donors' samples. The sequencing here drew on cultured CD8+ T cells from PBMCs, taken from culture after CMV antigen stimulation. V usage is TRBV2 and J usage is TRBJ2-7; TRBD1 matches at 7 bases. The CDR3 nucleotides are TGTGCCAGCAGTGATTTCCAGGGGGAACCCTACGAGCAGTACTTC. Its translation: CASSDFQGEPYEQYF.